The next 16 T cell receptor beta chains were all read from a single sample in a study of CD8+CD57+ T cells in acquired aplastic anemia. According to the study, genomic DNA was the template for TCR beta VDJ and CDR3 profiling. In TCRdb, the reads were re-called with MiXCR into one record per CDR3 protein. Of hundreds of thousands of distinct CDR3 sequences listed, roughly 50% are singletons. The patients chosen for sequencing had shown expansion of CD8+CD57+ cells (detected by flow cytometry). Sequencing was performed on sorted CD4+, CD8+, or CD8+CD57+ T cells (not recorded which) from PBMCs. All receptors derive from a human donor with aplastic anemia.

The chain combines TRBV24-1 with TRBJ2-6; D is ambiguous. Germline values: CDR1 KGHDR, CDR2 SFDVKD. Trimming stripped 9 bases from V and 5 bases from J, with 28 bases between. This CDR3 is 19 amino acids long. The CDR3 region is CATAGPPGESPSRANVLTF. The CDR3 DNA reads TGTGCCACCGCCGGACCCCCGGGCGAATCCCCCTCGAGGGCCAACGTCCTGACTTTC.

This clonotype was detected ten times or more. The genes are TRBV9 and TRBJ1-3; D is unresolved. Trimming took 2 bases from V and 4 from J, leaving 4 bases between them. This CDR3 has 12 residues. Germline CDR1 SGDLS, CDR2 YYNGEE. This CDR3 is CASSVTGNTIYF. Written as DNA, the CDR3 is TGTGCCAGCAGCGTCACCGGAAACACCATATATTTT.

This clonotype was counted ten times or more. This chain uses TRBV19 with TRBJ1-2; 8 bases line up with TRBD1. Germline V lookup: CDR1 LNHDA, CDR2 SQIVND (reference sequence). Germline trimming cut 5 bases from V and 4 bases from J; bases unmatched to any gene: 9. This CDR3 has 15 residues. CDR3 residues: CASSLPDRDGYGYTF. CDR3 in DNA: TGTGCCAGTAGTCTCCCGGACAGGGACGGCTATGGCTACACCTTC.

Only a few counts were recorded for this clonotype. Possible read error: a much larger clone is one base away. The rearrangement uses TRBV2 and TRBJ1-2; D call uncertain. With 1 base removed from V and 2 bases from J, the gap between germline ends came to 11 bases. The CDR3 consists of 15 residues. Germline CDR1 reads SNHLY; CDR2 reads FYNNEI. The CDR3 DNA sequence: TGTGCCAGCAGTGAAGGGGGTACCGTAAACTATGGCTACACCTTC. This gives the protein CASSEGGTVNYGYTF. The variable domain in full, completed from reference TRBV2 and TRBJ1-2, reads EPEVTQTPSHQVTQMGQEVILRCVPISNHLYFYWYRQILGQKVEFLVSFYNNEISEKSEIFDDQFSVERPDGSNFTLKIRSTKLEDSAMYFCASSEGGTVNYGYTFGSGTRLTVV.

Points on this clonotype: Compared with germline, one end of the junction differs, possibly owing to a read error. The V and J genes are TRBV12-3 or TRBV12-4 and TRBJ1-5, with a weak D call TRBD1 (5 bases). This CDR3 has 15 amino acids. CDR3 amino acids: CAISQGAHENQPQHF. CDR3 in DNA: TGTGCCATCAGTCAAGGGGCCCATGAAAATCAGCCCCAGCATTTT.

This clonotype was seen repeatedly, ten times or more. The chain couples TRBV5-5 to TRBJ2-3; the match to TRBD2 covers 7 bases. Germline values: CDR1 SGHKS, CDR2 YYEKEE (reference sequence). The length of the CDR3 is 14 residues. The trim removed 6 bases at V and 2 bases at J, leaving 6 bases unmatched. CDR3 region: CASTRGLFTDTQYF. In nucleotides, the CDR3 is TGTGCCAGCACCCGGGGACTATTCACAGATACGCAGTATTTT.

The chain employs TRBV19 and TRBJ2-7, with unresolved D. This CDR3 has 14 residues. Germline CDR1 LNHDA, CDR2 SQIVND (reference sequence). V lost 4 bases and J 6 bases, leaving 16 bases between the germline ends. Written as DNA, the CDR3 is TGTGCCAGTAGTAGAGTCCTCTTTCTAAGCGAGCAGTACTTC. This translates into CASSRVLFLSEQYF.

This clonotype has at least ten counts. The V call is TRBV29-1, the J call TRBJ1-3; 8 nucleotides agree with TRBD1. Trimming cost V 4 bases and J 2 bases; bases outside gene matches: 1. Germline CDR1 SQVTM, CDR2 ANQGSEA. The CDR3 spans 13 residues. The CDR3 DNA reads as TGCAGCGTTGGACAGGGGACTGGAAACACCATATATTTT. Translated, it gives CSVGQGTGNTIYF. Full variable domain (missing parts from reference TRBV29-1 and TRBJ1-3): SAVISQKPSRDICQRGTSLTIQCQVDSQVTMMFWYRQQPGQSLTLIATANQGSEATYESGFVIDKFPISRPNLTFSTLTVSNMSPEDSSIYLCSVGQGTGNTIYFGEGSWLTVV.

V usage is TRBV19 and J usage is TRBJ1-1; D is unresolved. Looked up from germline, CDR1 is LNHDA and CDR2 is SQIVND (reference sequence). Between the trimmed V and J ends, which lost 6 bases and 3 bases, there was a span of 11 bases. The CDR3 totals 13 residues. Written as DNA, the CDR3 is TGTGCCAGTAGGTCCCTGCCGGACACTGAAGCTTTCTTT. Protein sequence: CASRSLPDTEAFF.

The CDR3 loop is CSALDDGYTF. The CDR3 DNA sequence: TGCAGCGCGCTCGACGACGGCTACACCTTC. The chain recombines TRBV29-1 with TRBJ1-2; D not certain. V shed 7 bases and J shed 8 bases, with 11 bases lying between them. Germline V gene lookup returns CDR1 SQVTM and CDR2 ANQGSEA. This CDR3 contains 10 residues.

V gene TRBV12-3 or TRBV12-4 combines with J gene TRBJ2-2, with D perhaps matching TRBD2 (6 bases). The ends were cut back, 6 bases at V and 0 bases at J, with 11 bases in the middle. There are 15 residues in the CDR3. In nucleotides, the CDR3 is TGTGCCAGCAGCGGGGGTCCCGCGAACACCGGGGAGCTGTTTTTT. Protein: CASSGGPANTGELFF.

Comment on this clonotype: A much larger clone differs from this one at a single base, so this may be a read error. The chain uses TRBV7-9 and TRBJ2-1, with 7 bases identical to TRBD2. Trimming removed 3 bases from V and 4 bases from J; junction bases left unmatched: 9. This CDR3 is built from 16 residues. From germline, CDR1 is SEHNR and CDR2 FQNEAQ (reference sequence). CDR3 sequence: CASSFGERGPYNEQFF. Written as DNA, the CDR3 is TGTGCCAGCAGCTTTGGGGAGCGGGGCCCTTACAATGAGCAGTTCTTC.

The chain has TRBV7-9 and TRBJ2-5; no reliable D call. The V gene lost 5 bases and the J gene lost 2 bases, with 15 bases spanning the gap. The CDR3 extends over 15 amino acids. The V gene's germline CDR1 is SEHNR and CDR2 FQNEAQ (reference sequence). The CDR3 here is CASSPNSWQQETQYF. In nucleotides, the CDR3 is TGTGCCAGCAGCCCCAACTCCTGGCAGCAAGAGACCCAGTACTTC. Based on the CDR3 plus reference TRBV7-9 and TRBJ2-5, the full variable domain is DTGVSQNPRHKITKRGQNVTFRCDPISEHNRLYWYRQTLGQGPEFLTYFQNEAQLEKSRLLSDRFSAERPKGSFSTLEIQRTEQGDSAMYLCASSPNSWQQETQYFGPGTRLLVL.

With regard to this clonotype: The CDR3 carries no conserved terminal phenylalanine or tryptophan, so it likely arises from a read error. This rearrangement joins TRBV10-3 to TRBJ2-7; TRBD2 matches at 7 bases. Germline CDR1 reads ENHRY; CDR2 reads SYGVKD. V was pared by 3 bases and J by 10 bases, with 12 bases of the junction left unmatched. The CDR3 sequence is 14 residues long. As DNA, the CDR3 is TGTGCCATCAGTGAAGGGAGGGCGGCTATCGAACAGTACCTC. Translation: CAISEGRAAIEQYL.

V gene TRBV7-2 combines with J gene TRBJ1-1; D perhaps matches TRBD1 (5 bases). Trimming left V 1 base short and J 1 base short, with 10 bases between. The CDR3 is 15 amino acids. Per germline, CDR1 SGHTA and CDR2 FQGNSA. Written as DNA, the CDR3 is TGTGCCAGCAGCTTAGTGACAGCGGGGAACACTGAAGCTTTCTTT. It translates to CASSLVTAGNTEAFF.

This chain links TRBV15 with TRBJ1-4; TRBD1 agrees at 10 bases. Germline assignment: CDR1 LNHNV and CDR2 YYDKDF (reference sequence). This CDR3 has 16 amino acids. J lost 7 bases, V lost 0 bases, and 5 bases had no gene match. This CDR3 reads CATSRDGTGVTEKLFF. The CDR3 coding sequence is TGTGCCACCAGCAGAGATGGGACAGGGGTTACTGAAAAACTGTTTTTT.